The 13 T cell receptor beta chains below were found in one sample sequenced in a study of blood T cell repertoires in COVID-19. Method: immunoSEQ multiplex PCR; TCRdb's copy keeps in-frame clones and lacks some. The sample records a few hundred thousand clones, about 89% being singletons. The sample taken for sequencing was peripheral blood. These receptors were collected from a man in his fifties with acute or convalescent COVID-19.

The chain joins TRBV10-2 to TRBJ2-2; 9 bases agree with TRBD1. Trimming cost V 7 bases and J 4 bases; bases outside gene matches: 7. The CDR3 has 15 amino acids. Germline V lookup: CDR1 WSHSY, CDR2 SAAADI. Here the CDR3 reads CASMRTGATTGELFF. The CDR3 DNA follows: TGCGCCAGCATGCGGACAGGGGCCACCACCGGGGAGCTGTTTTTT.

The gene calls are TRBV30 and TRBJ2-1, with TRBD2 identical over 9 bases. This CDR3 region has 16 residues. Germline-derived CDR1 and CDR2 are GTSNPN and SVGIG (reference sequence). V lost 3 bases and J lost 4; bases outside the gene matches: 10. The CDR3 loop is CAWRPGGRGGYNEQFF. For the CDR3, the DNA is TGTGCCTGGAGACCCGGTGGGCGGGGGGGGTACAATGAGCAGTTCTTC.

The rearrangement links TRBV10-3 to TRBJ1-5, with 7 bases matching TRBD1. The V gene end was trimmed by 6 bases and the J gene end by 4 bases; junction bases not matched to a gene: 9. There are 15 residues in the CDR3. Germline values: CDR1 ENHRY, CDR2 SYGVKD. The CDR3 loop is CAISRDSNPNQPQHF. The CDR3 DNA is TGTGCCATCAGCCGGGACAGCAACCCTAATCAGCCCCAGCATTTT.

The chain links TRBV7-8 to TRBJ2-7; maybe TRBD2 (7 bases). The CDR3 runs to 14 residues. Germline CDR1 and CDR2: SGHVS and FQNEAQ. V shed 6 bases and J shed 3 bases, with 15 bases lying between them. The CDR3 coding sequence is TGTGCCAGCAGTCAACAAAGGGGGGGCTACGAGCAGTACTTC. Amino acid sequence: CASSQQRGGYEQYF. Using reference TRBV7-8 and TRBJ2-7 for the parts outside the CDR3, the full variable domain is GAGVSQSPRYKVAKRGQDVALRCDPISGHVSLFWYQQALGQGPEFLTYFQNEAQLDKSGLPSDRFFAERPEGSVSTLKIQRTQQEDSAVYLCASSQQRGGYEQYFGPGTRLTVT.

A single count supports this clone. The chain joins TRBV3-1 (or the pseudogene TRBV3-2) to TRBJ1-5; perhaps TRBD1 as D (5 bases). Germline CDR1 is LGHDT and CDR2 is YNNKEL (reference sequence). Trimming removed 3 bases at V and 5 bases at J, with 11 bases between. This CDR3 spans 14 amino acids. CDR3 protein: CASSQAWGDQPQHF. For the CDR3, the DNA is TGTGCCAGCAGCCAGGCGTGGGGGGATCAGCCCCAGCATTTT.

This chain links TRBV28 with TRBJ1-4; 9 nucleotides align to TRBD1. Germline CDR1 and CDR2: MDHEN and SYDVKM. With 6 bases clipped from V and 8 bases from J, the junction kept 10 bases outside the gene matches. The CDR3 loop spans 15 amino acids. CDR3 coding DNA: TGTGCCAGCAGCCTGGGACAGGGATTTGGCGAAAAACTGTTTTTT. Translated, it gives CASSLGQGFGEKLFF.

CDR3 loop: CATRALTYEQYF. In nucleotides, the CDR3 is TGTGCCACCAGGGCCTTAACCTACGAGCAGTACTTC. V usage is TRBV6-6 and J usage is TRBJ2-7, with D maybe TRBD1 (5 bases). CDR1 and CDR2 from the germline V gene are MNHNY and SVGAGI (reference sequence). V was clipped by 10 bases and J by 2 bases, with 12 bases between them. The CDR3 is 12 residues long.

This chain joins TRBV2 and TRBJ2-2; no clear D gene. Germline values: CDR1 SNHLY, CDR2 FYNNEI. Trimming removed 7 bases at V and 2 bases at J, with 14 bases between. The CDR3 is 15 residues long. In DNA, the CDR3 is TGTGCCAGCAAGGAGAGATATACTAACACCGGGGAGCTGTTTTTT. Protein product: CASKERYTNTGELFF.

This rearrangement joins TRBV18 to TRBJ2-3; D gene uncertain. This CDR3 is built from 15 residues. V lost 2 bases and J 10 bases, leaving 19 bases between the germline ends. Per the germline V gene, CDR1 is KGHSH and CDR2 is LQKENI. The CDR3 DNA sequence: TGTGCCAGCTCACCATCGGGTGGTGGCCTTTCTGCGCAGTATTTT. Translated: CASSPSGGGLSAQYF.

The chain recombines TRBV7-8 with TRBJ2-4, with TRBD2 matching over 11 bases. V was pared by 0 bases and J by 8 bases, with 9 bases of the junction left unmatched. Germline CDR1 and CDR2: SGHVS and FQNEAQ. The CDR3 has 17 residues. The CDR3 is CASSLASSGGPQDIQYF. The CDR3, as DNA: TGTGCCAGCAGCTTAGCGTCTAGCGGGGGGCCCCAGGACATTCAGTACTTC. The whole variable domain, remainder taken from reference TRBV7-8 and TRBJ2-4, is GAGVSQSPRYKVAKRGQDVALRCDPISGHVSLFWYQQALGQGPEFLTYFQNEAQLDKSGLPSDRFFAERPEGSVSTLKIQRTQQEDSAVYLCASSLASSGGPQDIQYFGAGTRLSVL.

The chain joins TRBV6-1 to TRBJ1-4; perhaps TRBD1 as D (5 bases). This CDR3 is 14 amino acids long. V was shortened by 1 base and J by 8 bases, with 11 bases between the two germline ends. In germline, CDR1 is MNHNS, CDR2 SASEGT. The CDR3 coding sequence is TGTGCCAGCAGTGAAGGTTTGGGGGGGGAAAAACTGTTTTTT. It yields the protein CASSEGLGGEKLFF.

The CDR3 nucleotides read TGTGCCAGCAGCTTGACAGGGACTAACTATGGCTACACCTTC. Its protein is CASSLTGTNYGYTF. The V gene is TRBV5-4, the J gene TRBJ1-2; maybe TRBD1 (6 bases). CDR1 is SGHNT, CDR2 YYREEE, per germline (reference sequence). V lost 1 base, J lost 0 bases, and 7 bases lay in between. The CDR3 is 14 amino acids.

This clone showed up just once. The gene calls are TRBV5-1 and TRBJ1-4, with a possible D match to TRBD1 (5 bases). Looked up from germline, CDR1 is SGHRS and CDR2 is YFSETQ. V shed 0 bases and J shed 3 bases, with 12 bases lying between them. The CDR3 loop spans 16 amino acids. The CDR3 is CASSLEWGRANEKLFF. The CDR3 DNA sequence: TGCGCCAGCAGCTTGGAGTGGGGCCGGGCTAATGAAAAACTGTTTTTT. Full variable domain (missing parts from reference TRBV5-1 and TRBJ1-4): KAGVTQTPRYLIKTRGQQVTLSCSPISGHRSVSWYQQTPGQGLQFLFEYFSETQRNKGNFPGRFSGRQFSNSRSEMNVSTLELGDSALYLCASSLEWGRANEKLFFGSGTQLSVL.